These 26 T cell receptor beta chains came from one sample sequenced in a study of tumor-infiltrating lymphocytes in localized non-small cell lung cancer. The data were produced by immunoSEQ multiplex PCR, yet TCRdb's version contains in-frame clones alone and is incomplete. Of some 11,000 clones listed, about 66% are singletons. Sequencing was carried out using uninvolved lung tissue not adjacent to the tumor. The receptors were sampled from a human donor with non-small cell lung cancer.

There are a few counts of this clone. The chain has TRBV5-1 and TRBJ1-1; 7 nucleotides line up with TRBD1. This CDR3 has 14 amino acids. In germline, CDR1 is SGHRS, CDR2 YFSETQ. Trimming cost V 0 bases and J 5 bases; bases outside gene matches: 4. CDR3 sequence: CASSLDRGGTEAFF. CDR3 nucleotide sequence: TGCGCCAGCAGCTTGGACAGGGGAGGGACTGAAGCTTTCTTT.

This clone was picked up a small number of times. The same CDR3 also results from other DNA sequences found in this sample. The rearrangement joins TRBV20-1 to TRBJ1-2; D is unclear. V shed 3 bases and J shed 6 bases, with 8 bases lying between them. CDR1 is DFQATT and CDR2 is SNEGSKA in the germline V gene (reference sequence). The CDR3 runs 11 residues. In nucleotides, the CDR3 is TGCAGTGCTAGTCGGGAGGATGGCTACACCTTC. The encoded protein is CSASREDGYTF.

This clone was counted between two and nine times. The chain joins TRBV10-2 to TRBJ1-1; D remains ambiguous. The germline V gene encodes CDR1 WSHSY and CDR2 SAAADI. The CDR3 contains 14 residues. Trimming left V 3 bases short and J 1 base short, with 9 bases between. CDR3 protein: CASSDLGKNTEAFF. Here the CDR3 DNA reads TGCGCCAGCAGTGATCTCGGCAAGAACACTGAAGCTTTCTTT.

This clone was observed a single time. This chain links TRBV7-2 with TRBJ2-5, with TRBD2 matching over 7 bases. CDR3 size: 16 residues. The junction had 9 bases not matched to a gene; V was cut back by 1 base and J by 4 bases. Germline V lookup: CDR1 SGHTA, CDR2 FQGNSA. CDR3 bases: TGTGCCAGCAGCTTAGTACGGACTAGAGGCGGAGAGACCCAGTACTTC. This translates into CASSLVRTRGGETQYF.

With regard to this clone: Germline is not matched at one junction end, which may reflect a read error. This rearrangement joins TRBV5-8 to TRBJ1-4; 7 bases fit TRBD1. The V gene's germline CDR1 is SGHTS and CDR2 YDEGEE. The CDR3 totals 12 residues. The CDR3 region has the DNA TGTGCCAGCAGCGATTATAAGGACAGGCCGTCTTTT. This gives the protein CASSDYKDRPSF. Combining the CDR3 with reference TRBV5-8 and TRBJ1-4 gives the whole variable domain EAGVTQSPTHLIKTRGQQATLRCSPISGHTSVYWYQQALGLGLQFLLWYDEGEERNRGNFPPRFSGRQFPNYSSELNVNALELEDSALYLCASSDYKDRPSFGSGTQLSVL.

This clone ranks as medium-sized. The V and J genes are TRBV2 and TRBJ2-1, with TRBD2 matching 9 bases. J was trimmed by 7 bases and V by 5 bases; bases with no gene match: 9. The length of the CDR3 is 15 residues. Germline V gene lookup returns CDR1 SNHLY and CDR2 FYNNEI. As DNA, the CDR3 is TGTGCCAGCAGTACTTGGGCTAGCGGGATGAATGAGCAGTTCTTC. Translated: CASSTWASGMNEQFF.

The rearrangement links TRBV11-3 to TRBJ2-1; 13 nucleotides agree with TRBD2. Germline V gene lookup returns CDR1 SGHNT and CDR2 YENEEA. J was trimmed by 7 bases and V by 5 bases; bases with no gene match: 8. CDR3 length: 16 residues. The CDR3 loop reads CASSIGTSGIFNEQFF. CDR3 DNA: TGTGCCAGCAGCATAGGGACTAGCGGGATTTTTAATGAGCAGTTCTTC.

The CDR3 bases are TGTGCCAGTAGAGACAAGACAGGGTCCTACGAGCAGTACTTC. Translation: CASRDKTGSYEQYF. The chain carries TRBV19 and TRBJ2-7; 7 bases are shared with TRBD1. Trimming cost V 6 bases and J 1 base; bases outside gene matches: 6. In germline, CDR1 is LNHDA, CDR2 SQIVND (reference sequence). The CDR3 consists of 14 residues.

The chain joins TRBV25-1 to TRBJ1-1; D not resolved. This CDR3 comprises 14 residues. Germline CDR1 MGHDK, CDR2 SYGVNS. The germline V and J ends were trimmed by 6 bases and 6 bases, with 17 bases remaining between them. The CDR3 DNA sequence: TGTGCCAGCAGCCTCGGGCCTAATCTTTCTGAAGCTTTCTTT. Its translation: CASSLGPNLSEAFF.

The chain uses TRBV6-5 and TRBJ2-3, with 9 bases aligning to TRBD2. Trimming cost V 6 bases and J 5 bases; bases outside gene matches: 9. The CDR3 contains 15 residues. CDR1 is MNHEY and CDR2 is SVGAGI in the germline V gene. The CDR3 nucleotides are TGTGCCAGCAGCGAATTAGCGGGAGCAAAAGATACGCAGTATTTT. Residues: CASSELAGAKDTQYF.

This chain connects TRBV4-1 to TRBJ2-7; 11 nucleotides agree with TRBD1. Germline trimming cut 6 bases from V and 4 bases from J; bases unmatched to any gene: 5. Germline CDR1 is MGHRA and CDR2 is YSYEKL. The length of the CDR3 is 14 residues. For the CDR3, the DNA is TGCGCCAGCAGTGAGCGGGACAGGGGGTACGAGCAGTACTTC. Protein product: CASSERDRGYEQYF.

This clone came up once. The chain joins TRBV9 to TRBJ2-2; TRBD1 agrees at 10 bases. With V trimmed by 4 bases and J by 2 bases, 5 bases remained unmatched. Germline V lookup: CDR1 SGDLS, CDR2 YYNGEE. The CDR3 spans 16 residues. CDR3 sequence reads: CASSRGQGVNTGELFF. The CDR3 DNA sequence: TGTGCCAGCAGCAGAGGACAGGGGGTAAACACCGGGGAGCTGTTTTTT.

This chain connects TRBV7-2 to TRBJ2-7; the match to TRBD2 covers 10 bases. Germline lookup yields CDR1 SGHTA and CDR2 FQGNSA. CDR3 size: 18 residues. Trimming took 5 bases from V and 4 from J; bases not matched to a gene: 17. The CDR3 is CASSPTGFQRGGVYEQYF. The CDR3 nucleotides are TGTGCCAGCAGCCCTACCGGTTTCCAGCGGGGGGGCGTTTACGAGCAGTACTTC. Supplemented by reference TRBV7-2 and TRBJ2-7, the full variable domain reads GAGVSQSPSNKVTEKGKDVELRCDPISGHTALYWYRQSLGQGLEFLIYFQGNSAPDKSGLPSDRFSAERTGGSVSTLTIQRTQQEDSAVYLCASSPTGFQRGGVYEQYFGPGTRLTVT.

V and J are TRBV7-9 and TRBJ2-3, with TRBD2 matching over 10 bases. The junction had 1 base not matched to a gene; V was cut back by 3 bases and J by 1 base. Germline-derived CDR1 and CDR2 are SEHNR and FQNEAQ (reference sequence). The CDR3 is made up of 15 amino acids. CDR3 in amino acids: CASSLTSGRTDTQYF. The CDR3 nucleotides are TGTGCCAGCAGCTTGACTAGCGGGCGCACAGATACGCAGTATTTT.

This clone is categorized as medium-sized (0.01 to 0.1%). This chain uses TRBV29-1 with TRBJ2-7, with D perhaps being TRBD1 or TRBD2 (6 bases each). Trimming left V 4 bases short and J 3 bases short, with 13 bases between. The CDR3 extends over 13 amino acids. Per germline, CDR1 SQVTM and CDR2 ANQGSEA. CDR3 sequence reads: CSVGSGEDYEQYF. CDR3 coding DNA: TGCAGCGTTGGATCAGGGGAGGACTACGAGCAGTACTTC.

In its sample, this clone was seen once. This rearrangement joins TRBV5-4 to TRBJ1-2; D is uncertain. Trimming stripped 1 base from V and 8 bases from J, with 12 bases between. This CDR3 is 13 amino acids long. Germline assignment: CDR1 SGHNT and CDR2 YYREEE (reference sequence). DNA for the CDR3: TGTGCCAGCAGCTTGCCACGTCTTCCGGGCTACACCTTC. Its translation is CASSLPRLPGYTF.

The CDR3 coding sequence is TGTGCCAGCAGCTTCCGGGACAGGACCTACGAGCAGTACTTC. Translating it yields CASSFRDRTYEQYF. The chain employs TRBV11-2 and TRBJ2-7; 8 bases fit TRBD1. V trimming: 3 bases; J trimming: 2 bases; junction bases outside the gene matches: 3. Germline CDR1 SGHAT, CDR2 FQNNGV. The CDR3 has 14 amino acids.

This clone was recorded a few times. The chain links TRBV6-4 to TRBJ2-1, with TRBD2 matching over 11 bases. Germline V gene lookup returns CDR1 MRHNA and CDR2 SNTAGT. This CDR3 region has 14 residues. J was trimmed by 9 bases and V by 3 bases; bases with no gene match: 4. CDR3 bases: TGTGCCAGCAGTGAGAAACTAGCGGGAGTTGAGCAGTTCTTC. As protein: CASSEKLAGVEQFF.

The chain joins TRBV15 to TRBJ2-1; 10 nucleotides agree with TRBD2. Germline trimming cut 0 bases from V and 5 bases from J; bases unmatched to any gene: 4. The CDR3 extends over 16 amino acids. Germline-derived CDR1 and CDR2 are LNHNV and YYDKDF (reference sequence). CDR3 loop: CATSRDAAGGNNEQFF. As DNA, the CDR3 is TGTGCCACCAGCAGAGATGCAGCGGGAGGGAACAATGAGCAGTTCTTC.

Only a few counts were recorded for this clone. This sequence joins TRBV7-9 and TRBJ1-1; D is ambiguous. Germline CDR1 reads SEHNR; CDR2 reads FQNEAQ (reference sequence). This CDR3 comprises 13 residues. With 5 bases removed from V and 4 bases from J, the gap between germline ends came to 11 bases. CDR3 in amino acids: CASSPGAATEAFF. The DNA of the CDR3 is TGTGCCAGCAGCCCGGGAGCGGCCACTGAAGCTTTCTTT.

The rearrangement joins TRBV5-6 to TRBJ2-1; D is possibly TRBD2 (6 bases). V shed 4 bases and J shed 0 bases, with 14 bases lying between them. The CDR3 extends over 16 amino acids. CDR1 and CDR2 from the germline V gene are SGHDT and YYEEEE. The CDR3 spells CASSGSSGRSYNEQFF. The CDR3 DNA reads TGTGCCAGCAGCGGTAGTAGCGGACGCTCCTACAATGAGCAGTTCTTC.

V is TRBV4-3 and J is TRBJ2-7; no definite D call. With 0 bases removed from V and 0 bases from J, the gap between germline ends came to 12 bases. The CDR3 totals 16 residues. CDR1 and CDR2 (germline): LGHNA, YSLEER. The CDR3 bases are TGCGCCAGCAGCCAAGATGAGAGAACGGTCTCCTACGAGCAGTACTTC. Encoded protein: CASSQDERTVSYEQYF.

The chain is built from TRBV2 and TRBJ2-1; D remains unclear. The CDR3 has 13 amino acids. V lost 3 bases and J lost 7, with 10 bases in between. CDR1 SNHLY and CDR2 FYNNEI come from the germline V gene. The CDR3 DNA reads TGTGCCAGCAGTGAGTCGGCCGCGAATGAGCAGTTCTTC. It yields the protein CASSESAANEQFF.

The V and J genes are TRBV25-1 and TRBJ1-2; tentative D call: TRBD1 (6 bases). The CDR3 length is 15 residues. With 4 bases removed from V and 4 bases from J, the gap between germline ends came to 16 bases. Germline V CDR1 and CDR2: MGHDK, SYGVNS. The CDR3 sequence is CASSGPRGILYGYTF. CDR3 coding DNA: TGTGCCAGCAGTGGGCCAAGGGGGATTCTCTATGGCTACACCTTC.

The chain couples TRBV7-9 to TRBJ2-7; the match to TRBD1 covers 11 bases. CDR1 is SEHNR and CDR2 is FQNEAQ in the germline V gene (reference sequence). V lost 3 bases to trimming and J lost 2 bases; unmatched junction nucleotides: 3. The CDR3 totals 15 residues. CDR3 protein: CASSFGQGAAYEQYF. In nucleotides, the CDR3 is TGTGCCAGCAGCTTTGGACAGGGGGCCGCCTACGAGCAGTACTTC.

The V and J genes are TRBV5-4 and TRBJ2-4; no reliable D call. CDR1 is SGHNT, CDR2 YYREEE, per germline (reference sequence). V lost 10 bases to trimming and J lost 4 bases, with 12 bases between them. The CDR3 sequence is 12 residues long. CDR3 bases: TGTGCCGCAAACGGACGTAAAAACATTCAGTACTTC. This encodes CAANGRKNIQYF. Filled out from reference TRBV5-4 and TRBJ2-4, the complete variable domain reads ETGVTQSPTHLIKTRGQQVTLRCSSQSGHNTVSWYQQALGQGPQFIFQYYREEENGRGNFPPRFSGLQFPNYSSELNVNALELDDSALYLCAANGRKNIQYFGAGTRLSVL.